Listed here are 2 T cell receptor beta chains from one sample, sequenced in a study of metastatic and nonmetastatic thyroid tumors. Among the patients, none had received any treatment before thyroid surgery. Via MiXCR, TCRdb re-called the PCR reads. Of 22,000 or so clones in the sample, more than 12% were seen once. Sample: tumor tissue. These TCRs come from a female donor with papillary thyroid cancer or a benign thyroid nodule (not recorded which). Some clones in this sample may be carry-over from other donors' samples.

The chain uses TRBV19 and TRBJ1-6, with 8 positions matching TRBD1. Germline V CDR1 and CDR2: LNHDA, SQIVND (reference sequence). The CDR3 runs 15 residues. With V trimmed by 6 bases and J by 7 bases, 8 bases remained unmatched. CDR3 sequence reads: CASRSDRATNSPLHF. For the CDR3, the DNA is TGTGCCAGTAGATCGGACAGGGCGACGAATTCACCCCTCCACTTT.

This clone was observed at least ten times. The V and J genes are TRBV30 and TRBJ2-1; 9 bases are shared with TRBD2. CDR3 length equals 16 residues. Per germline, CDR1 GTSNPN and CDR2 SVGIG (reference sequence). V gave up 1 base and J gave up 8 bases; unmatched junction bases: 12. CDR3 sequence: CAWSDSGTSFIDEQFF. Written as DNA, the CDR3 is TGTGCCTGGAGTGACTCCGGGACTAGCTTTATCGATGAGCAGTTCTTC.